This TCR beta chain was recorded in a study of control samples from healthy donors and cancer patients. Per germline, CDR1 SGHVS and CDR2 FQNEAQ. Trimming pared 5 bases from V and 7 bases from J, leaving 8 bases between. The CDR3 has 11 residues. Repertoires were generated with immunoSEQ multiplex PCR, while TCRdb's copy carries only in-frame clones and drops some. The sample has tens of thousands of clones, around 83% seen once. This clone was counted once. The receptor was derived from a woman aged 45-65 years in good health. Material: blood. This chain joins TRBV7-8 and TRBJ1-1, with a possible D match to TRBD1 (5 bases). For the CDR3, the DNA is TGTGCCAGCAGCCCGACAGTTGAAGCTTTCTTT. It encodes CASSPTVEAFF.